This entry lists 20 T cell receptor beta chains sequenced from one sample in a study of blood T cell repertoires in COVID-19. Libraries were prepared by immunoSEQ multiplex PCR; TCRdb keeps only in-frame clonotypes and omits some of them. Of nearly 200,000 clones listed, 84% were seen once; the top ten hold about 5.1%. Sequenced material: peripheral blood. All receptors come from a woman in her seventies with active or convalescent COVID-19.

The rearrangement uses TRBV5-6 and TRBJ1-1, with D unclear. Trimming took off 3 bases at V and 5 bases at J, with 11 bases between the two ends. Germline V lookup: CDR1 SGHDT, CDR2 YYEEEE. This CDR3 has 13 amino acids. CDR3 bases: TGTGCCAGCAGCTGGGCCCTGGGTACTGAAGCTTTCTTT. It encodes CASSWALGTEAFF.

This clone was seen once. This chain connects TRBV6-2 or TRBV6-3 to TRBJ1-5; D is uncertain. With 6 bases removed from V and 2 bases from J, the gap between germline ends came to 20 bases. This CDR3 comprises 17 residues. The V gene's germline CDR1 is MNHEY and CDR2 SVGEGT. CDR3 bases: TGTGCCAGCAGACCTAGTGGGTCCTCGGGAGGCAATCAGCCCCAGCATTTT. The encoded protein is CASRPSGSSGGNQPQHF.

This chain links TRBV9 with TRBJ2-3; 9 bases align to TRBD1. Looked up from germline, CDR1 is SGDLS and CDR2 is YYNGEE. V lost 3 bases and J lost 3; bases outside the gene matches: 5. The CDR3 is 15 amino acids. The CDR3 is CASSAGTGLTDTQYF. In nucleotides, the CDR3 is TGTGCCAGCAGCGCCGGGACAGGGTTGACAGATACGCAGTATTTT.

The V call is TRBV19, the J call TRBJ2-5; D is possibly TRBD1 (6 bases). This CDR3 is built from 11 residues. With 11 bases removed from V and 9 bases from J, the gap between germline ends came to 16 bases. Per the germline V gene, CDR1 is LNHDA and CDR2 is SQIVND (reference sequence). In DNA, the CDR3 is TGTGCCCCCTGGGGGCGATGGGCCCAGTACTTC. This sequence encodes CAPWGRWAQYF.

This clone was detected a few times. This chain joins TRBV25-1 and TRBJ2-3; 7 nucleotides agree with TRBD2. Trimming cost V 4 bases and J 3 bases; bases outside gene matches: 7. Looked up from germline, CDR1 is MGHDK and CDR2 is SYGVNS. This CDR3 has 15 amino acids. The CDR3 nucleotides read TGTGCCAGCAGTGCGACGCTAGCGGCTACAGATACGCAGTATTTT. The encoded protein is CASSATLAATDTQYF.

There are a few counts of this clone. The chain uses TRBV6-5 and TRBJ1-5, with D possibly TRBD1 on 6 matching bases. The CDR3 is 15 amino acids. V shed 8 bases and J shed 2 bases, with 16 bases lying between them. Germline V lookup: CDR1 MNHEY, CDR2 SVGAGI. CDR3 sequence reads: CASLLGQGGNQPQHF. The CDR3 nucleotides read TGTGCCAGCCTCTTGGGACAAGGAGGCAATCAGCCCCAGCATTTT.

V and J are TRBV11-2 and TRBJ2-2; TRBD1 is a possible D gene (8 bases). The V and J ends lost 4 bases and 3 bases respectively, with 18 bases between them. The CDR3 is 17 amino acids. Germline loops: CDR1 SGHAT, CDR2 FQNNGV. Here the CDR3 reads CASSSAGQVIYTGELFF. CDR3 DNA sequence: TGTGCCAGCAGCTCAGCGGGACAGGTGATTTACACCGGGGAGCTGTTTTTT.

The rearrangement links TRBV5-1 to TRBJ2-2, with TRBD1 matching 7 bases. The J segment lost 6 bases and the V segment lost 3 bases, leaving 11 bases of the junction unmatched. CDR3 size: 16 residues. Germline V gene lookup returns CDR1 SGHRS and CDR2 YFSETQ. The CDR3 sequence is CASSSRTVTGAGELFF. Here the CDR3 DNA reads TGCGCCAGCAGCTCCCGGACAGTTACAGGGGCCGGGGAGCTGTTTTTT.

This chain connects TRBV13 to TRBJ2-1; TRBD2 agrees at 12 bases. The CDR3 has 15 residues. Per the germline V gene, CDR1 is PRHDT and CDR2 is FYEKMQ (reference sequence). The ends lost 1 base at V and 7 bases at J; junction bases unmatched: 2. The CDR3, as DNA: TGTGCCAGCAGCTTAGCTAGCGGGAGGGGGAATGAGCAGTTCTTC. Translation gives CASSLASGRGNEQFF.

This sequence joins TRBV10-3 and TRBJ1-2, with a tentative D call TRBD1 (5 bases). From germline, CDR1 is ENHRY and CDR2 SYGVKD. The length of the CDR3 is 13 residues. V was shortened by 6 bases and J by 4 bases, with 12 bases between the two germline ends. The CDR3 region is CAISTDRGYGYTF. The CDR3 coding sequence is TGTGCCATCAGCACCGACAGAGGCTATGGCTACACCTTC.

This sequence joins TRBV2 and TRBJ2-3; D is possibly TRBD1 (6 bases). CDR3 length: 14 residues. Germline V gene data show CDR1 as SNHLY and CDR2 as FYNNEI. V lost 9 bases and J 3 bases, leaving 16 bases between the germline ends. In nucleotides, the CDR3 is TGTGCCAGTAATGCCTACAGGGAAACAGATACGCAGTATTTT. This encodes CASNAYRETDTQYF. Using reference TRBV2 and TRBJ2-3 for the parts outside the CDR3, the full variable domain is EPEVTQTPSHQVTQMGQEVILRCVPISNHLYFYWYRQILGQKVEFLVSFYNNEISEKSEIFDDQFSVERPDGSNFTLKIRSTKLEDSAMYFCASNAYRETDTQYFGPGTRLTVL.

The chain recombines TRBV2 with TRBJ2-1; the D gene is possibly TRBD1 (6 bases). V was trimmed by 2 bases and J by 7 bases, leaving 12 bases between them. The germline gives CDR1 SNHLY, CDR2 FYNNEI. The CDR3 is made up of 14 amino acids. CDR3 in amino acids: CASSELQGRNEQFF. The CDR3 DNA is TGTGCCAGCAGTGAATTGCAGGGGCGGAATGAGCAGTTCTTC.

V gene TRBV4-1 combines with J gene TRBJ2-2; 9 bases match TRBD1. V lost 4 bases, J lost 1 base, and 10 bases stayed unmatched. The CDR3 consists of 18 residues. Germline loops: CDR1 MGHRA, CDR2 YSYEKL. This CDR3 reads CASSLSPRTGVNTGELFF. The CDR3 DNA reads as TGCGCCAGCAGCCTTTCCCCGAGGACAGGGGTGAACACCGGGGAGCTGTTTTTT.

This chain connects TRBV5-1 to TRBJ2-7; maybe TRBD1 (7 bases). V lost 3 bases and J 3 bases, leaving 16 bases between the germline ends. There are 15 residues in the CDR3. The germline V gene has CDR1 SGHRS and CDR2 YFSETQ. CDR3 sequence reads: CASSSGQAGNYEQYF. The CDR3 DNA sequence: TGCGCCAGCAGCTCCGGACAGGCGGGGAACTACGAGCAGTACTTC. Combining the CDR3 with reference TRBV5-1 and TRBJ2-7 gives the whole variable domain KAGVTQTPRYLIKTRGQQVTLSCSPISGHRSVSWYQQTPGQGLQFLFEYFSETQRNKGNFPGRFSGRQFSNSRSEMNVSTLELGDSALYLCASSSGQAGNYEQYFGPGTRLTVT.

This chain connects TRBV12-3 or TRBV12-4 to TRBJ1-2, with a weak D call TRBD1 (6 bases). The CDR3 has 11 amino acids. The V end lost 6 bases, the J end lost 8 bases, and 10 bases lay between the germline ends. CDR3 residues: CASRRGHGYTF. CDR3 nucleotide sequence: TGTGCCAGCAGGAGGGGACACGGCTACACCTTC.

Only a few counts were recorded for this clone. The chain is built from TRBV7-9 and TRBJ2-7, with D perhaps TRBD2 (5 bases). The CDR3 runs to 13 residues. The V end was cut by 4 bases, the J end by 1 base, with 8 bases between. Looked up from germline, CDR1 is SEHNR and CDR2 is FQNEAQ (reference sequence). CDR3 residues: CASSSGLSYEQYF. CDR3 bases: TGTGCCAGCAGCTCCGGACTTTCCTACGAGCAGTACTTC.

The chain recombines TRBV7-9 with TRBJ1-2, with D tentatively TRBD1 (5 bases). CDR3 size: 13 residues. Germline V gene data show CDR1 as SEHNR and CDR2 as FQNEAQ (reference sequence). With 1 base removed from V and 8 bases from J, the gap between germline ends came to 11 bases. CDR3 DNA: TGTGCCAGCAGCTTAGGGGGCGCGAGGGGCTACACCTTC. Translation gives CASSLGGARGYTF.

The chain has TRBV15 and TRBJ1-5; 12 bases agree with TRBD1. The CDR3 sequence is 17 residues long. The V and J ends lost 3 bases and 0 bases, in that order; junction bases with no gene match: 3. Germline V gives CDR1 LNHNV, CDR2 YYDKDF (reference sequence). CDR3 sequence: CATSSRDRGLSNQPQHF. CDR3 coding DNA: TGTGCCACCAGCAGCAGGGACAGGGGGCTTAGCAATCAGCCCCAGCATTTT.

The chain recombines TRBV18 with TRBJ1-6; D may be TRBD1 (6 bases). The CDR3 is 15 amino acids. Trimming removed 4 bases at V and 9 bases at J, with 16 bases between. Germline CDR1 and CDR2: KGHSH and LQKENI. The CDR3 is CASSLESQGSSPLHF. For the CDR3, the DNA is TGTGCCAGCTCACTTGAGTCACAGGGAAGTTCACCCCTCCACTTT.

The rearrangement uses TRBV27 and TRBJ2-6; D unclear. Trimming shortened V by 6 bases and J by 0 bases, and 12 bases separated the two germline ends. The CDR3 contains 16 residues. Germline loops: CDR1 MNHEY, CDR2 SMNVEV (reference sequence). The CDR3 loop is CASRNVRSSGANVLTF. CDR3 DNA: TGTGCCAGCAGAAACGTACGGAGCTCTGGGGCCAACGTCCTGACTTTC.